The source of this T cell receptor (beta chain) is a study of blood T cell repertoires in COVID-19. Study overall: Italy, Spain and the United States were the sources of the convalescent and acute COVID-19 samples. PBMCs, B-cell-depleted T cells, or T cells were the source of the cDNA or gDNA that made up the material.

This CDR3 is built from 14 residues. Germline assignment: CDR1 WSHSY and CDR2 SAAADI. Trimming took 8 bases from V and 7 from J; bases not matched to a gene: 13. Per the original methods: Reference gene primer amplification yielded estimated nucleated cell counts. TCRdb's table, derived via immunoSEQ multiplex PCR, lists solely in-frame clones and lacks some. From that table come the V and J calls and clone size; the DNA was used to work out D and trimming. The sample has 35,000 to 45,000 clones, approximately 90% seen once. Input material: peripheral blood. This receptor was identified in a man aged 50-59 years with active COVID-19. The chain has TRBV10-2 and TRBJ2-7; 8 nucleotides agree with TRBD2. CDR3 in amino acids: CASCGGREVGEQYF. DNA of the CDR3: TGCGCCAGCTGTGGGGGGCGGGAGGTGGGAGAGCAGTACTTC.